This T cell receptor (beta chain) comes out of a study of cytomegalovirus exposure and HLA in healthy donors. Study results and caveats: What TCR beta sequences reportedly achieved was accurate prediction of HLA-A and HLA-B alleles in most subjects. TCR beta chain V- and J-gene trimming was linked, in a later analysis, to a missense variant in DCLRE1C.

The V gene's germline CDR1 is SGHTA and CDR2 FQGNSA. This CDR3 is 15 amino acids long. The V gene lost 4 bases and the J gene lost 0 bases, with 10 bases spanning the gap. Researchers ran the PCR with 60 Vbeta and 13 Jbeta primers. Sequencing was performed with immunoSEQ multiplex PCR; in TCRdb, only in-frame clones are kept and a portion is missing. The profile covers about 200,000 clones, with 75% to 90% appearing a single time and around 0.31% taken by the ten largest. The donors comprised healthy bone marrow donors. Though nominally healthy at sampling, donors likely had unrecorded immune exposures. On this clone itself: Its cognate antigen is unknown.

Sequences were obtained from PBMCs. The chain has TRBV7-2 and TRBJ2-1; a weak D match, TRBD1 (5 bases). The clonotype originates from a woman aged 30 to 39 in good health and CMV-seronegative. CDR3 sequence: CASSSQVSSYNEQFF. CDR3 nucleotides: TGTGCCAGCAGCTCACAGGTTAGCTCCTACAATGAGCAGTTCTTC.